The 12 T cell receptor beta chains below were found in one sample sequenced in a study of cytomegalovirus exposure and HLA in healthy donors. Amplification used 60 Vbeta primers and 13 Jbeta primers. TCRdb's table, derived via immunoSEQ multiplex PCR, lists solely in-frame clones and lacks some. This table has a few hundred thousand clones, approximately 80% appearing once. Source material: PBMCs. These receptors were taken from a girl aged 2-9 years in good health and CMV-seronegative.

This clone was observed a handful of times. The chain carries TRBV7-9 and TRBJ2-1; 9 positions agree with TRBD2. Germline V CDR1 and CDR2: SEHNR, FQNEAQ (reference sequence). Trimming took 2 bases from V and 1 from J; bases not matched to a gene: 3. There are 16 residues in the CDR3. In nucleotides, the CDR3 is TGTGCCAGCAGCTTATTAGCGGGAGATTCCTACAATGAGCAGTTCTTC. As protein: CASSLLAGDSYNEQFF.

The chain is built from TRBV5-8 and TRBJ2-1; 10 nucleotides match TRBD2. Germline V gene data show CDR1 as SGHTS and CDR2 as YDEGEE. Trimming cost V 5 bases and J 14 bases; bases outside gene matches: 7. The CDR3 has 12 residues. CDR3 nucleotide sequence: TGTGCCAGCAGGATAGCGGGGGGTCGGGAGTTCTTC. This sequence encodes CASRIAGGREFF.

The chain combines TRBV5-6 with TRBJ2-3, with TRBD1 as a possible D gene (5 bases). The germline gives CDR1 SGHDT, CDR2 YYEEEE. The CDR3 is made up of 17 amino acids. V lost 6 bases, J lost 0 bases, and 20 bases lay in between. DNA for the CDR3: TGTGCCAGCAAGCCTGGGGCAGGGCCACTAAGCACAGATACGCAGTATTTT. It translates to CASKPGAGPLSTDTQYF.

This chain joins TRBV9 and TRBJ1-1; D is perhaps TRBD1 (5 bases). Trimming pared 2 bases from V and 1 base from J, leaving 6 bases between. Germline V CDR1 and CDR2: SGDLS, YYNGEE. This CDR3 has 13 amino acids. CDR3 sequence: CASSVGPNTEAFF. The CDR3 DNA reads TGTGCCAGCAGCGTGGGGCCGAACACTGAAGCTTTCTTT.

V gene TRBV5-6 combines with J gene TRBJ1-1; D perhaps matches TRBD1 (6 bases). V lost 7 bases and J 3 bases, leaving 13 bases between the germline ends. This CDR3 spans 13 amino acids. Germline assignment: CDR1 SGHDT and CDR2 YYEEEE. CDR3 in amino acids: CASSPGTHTEAFF. In nucleotides, the CDR3 is TGTGCCAGCTCCCCCGGGACACACACTGAAGCTTTCTTT.

The rearrangement joins TRBV14 to TRBJ1-6; perhaps TRBD1 as D (5 bases). Germline-derived CDR1 and CDR2 are SGHDN and FVKESK. Deletions cut 1 base from V and 3 bases from J, with 7 bases between. The CDR3 has 15 amino acids. For the CDR3, the DNA is TGTGCCAGCAGCCAAGTAGGGGTCTATAATTCACCCCTCCACTTT. Protein: CASSQVGVYNSPLHF.

The V gene is TRBV11-2, the J gene TRBJ2-1; 7 bases line up with TRBD1. Germline V gene data show CDR1 as SGHAT and CDR2 as FQNNGV. CDR3 length equals 18 residues. V trimming: 2 bases; J trimming: 13 bases; junction bases outside the gene matches: 23. CDR3 bases: TGTGCCAGCAGCTTAACCGAGACAGGGACCGTGGTGGGGGACAACCAGTTCTTC. Its protein is CASSLTETGTVVGDNQFF. The full variable domain, completed using reference TRBV11-2 and TRBJ2-1, is EAGVAQSPRYKIIEKRQSVAFWCNPISGHATLYWYQQILGQGPKLLIQFQNNGVVDDSQLPKDRFSAERLKGVDSTLKIQPAKLEDSAVYLCASSLTETGTVVGDNQFFGPGTRLTVL.

This clone was picked up one time. This rearrangement joins TRBV11-2 to TRBJ1-5; no clear D gene. This CDR3 region has 13 residues. V was trimmed by 1 base and J by 8 bases, leaving 9 bases between them. Germline V gives CDR1 SGHAT, CDR2 FQNNGV. CDR3 protein: CASSLAQAEPQHF. Here the CDR3 DNA reads TGTGCCAGCAGCTTAGCGCAGGCTGAGCCCCAGCATTTT. The variable domain in full, with the rest retrieved from reference TRBV11-2 and TRBJ1-5, is EAGVAQSPRYKIIEKRQSVAFWCNPISGHATLYWYQQILGQGPKLLIQFQNNGVVDDSQLPKDRFSAERLKGVDSTLKIQPAKLEDSAVYLCASSLAQAEPQHFGDGTRLSIL.

This chain joins TRBV6-1 and TRBJ1-1; TRBD1 matches at 7 bases. This CDR3 contains 14 residues. V lost 5 bases and J lost 5; bases outside the gene matches: 8. Germline loops: CDR1 MNHNS, CDR2 SASEGT. The CDR3: CASSLQGYGTEAFF. CDR3 coding DNA: TGTGCCAGCAGTCTACAGGGGTATGGGACTGAAGCTTTCTTT.

This sequence joins TRBV4-1 and TRBJ1-1; D may be TRBD1 (5 bases). Germline V CDR1 and CDR2: MGHRA, YSYEKL. V shed 0 bases and J shed 4 bases, with 15 bases lying between them. The CDR3 is made up of 16 amino acids. In DNA form, the CDR3 reads TGCGCCAGCAGCCAAGAGGGGGGTCGGGCGGGCACTGAAGCTTTCTTT. Protein product: CASSQEGGRAGTEAFF.

V is TRBV5-6 and J is TRBJ2-5; 13 nucleotides match TRBD2. CDR3 length equals 14 residues. With V trimmed by 5 bases and J by 5 bases, 3 bases remained unmatched. Germline V gives CDR1 SGHDT, CDR2 YYEEEE. The chain's CDR3 is CASSGLAGVETQYF. CDR3 DNA sequence: TGTGCCAGCAGTGGACTAGCGGGGGTTGAGACCCAGTACTTC.

The CDR3 DNA reads as TGTGCCAGCAGCCCGCCGGCAGGGCCCTATTCTACGGTTGGGCAGTTCTTC. This sequence encodes CASSPPAGPYSTVGQFF. J is TRBJ2-1 and V is TRBV14, with a tentative D call TRBD1 (5 bases). CDR3 length: 17 residues. Deletions cut 4 bases from V and 12 bases from J, with 28 bases between. Germline CDR1 reads SGHDN; CDR2 reads FVKESK.